These T cell receptor beta chains were read from a single sample in a study of OX40 agonist ivuxolimab in advanced cancers. Assay: immunoSEQ multiplex PCR; the TCRdb copy retains only in-frame clones and omits some. The sample lists about 37,000 clones; roughly 90% were seen once. The sequenced sample was CD4+ or CD8+ T cells sorted from blood, obtained in a trial of the OX40 agonist ivuxolimab. These receptors all come from an adult with an advanced solid tumor such as melanoma, head and neck, liver or kidney cancer. Each CDR3 is given with its conserved first and last residue. The D gene is left open where the match is weak. A row's size may be missing; if present it is once, few, many or a size class.

TRBJ1-5 | . | . | TRBV5-1 | TGCGCCAGCAGCTTGGCCCCGACGGAGGTCCAGCATTTT | CASSLAPTEVQHF
TRBJ1-2 | TRBD1 | . | TRBV5-4 | TGTGCCAGCAGCTCTTTTGACAGGGAGGTGTTAGGCTACACCTTC | CASSSFDREVLGYTF
TRBJ2-1 | TRBD1 | few | TRBV6-1 | TGTGCCAGTACCTCTATCGATAACAGGGGGCAGCAGTTCTTC | CASTSIDNRGQQFF
TRBJ2-3 | . | once | TRBV5-1 | TGCGCCAGCAGCCCCGAGGGCAGGGGAGGAACAGATACGCAGTATTTT | CASSPEGRGGTDTQYF
TRBJ1-1 | . | . | TRBV6-6 | TGTGCCAGCAGAGGCGGGGTGAACACTGAAGCTTTCTTT | CASRGGVNTEAFF
TRBJ1-2 | . | . | TRBV7-2 | TGTGCCAGCAGCTTAGCCACGCCTGATGGCTACACCTTC | CASSLATPDGYTF
TRBJ1-2 | . | . | TRBV7-2 | TGTGCCAGCAGCTTAACACCCGGTCAAAACTATGGCTACACCTTC | CASSLTPGQNYGYTF
TRBJ1-2 | . | . | TRBV5-4 | TGTGCCAGCGGCCAGACAGGTGGGGGTTTCTATGGCTACACCTTC | CASGQTGGGFYGYTF
TRBJ2-2 | . | . | TRBV4-3 | TGCGCCAGCAGCCAACTCTCTAGCCCCGGGGAGCTGTTTTTT | CASSQLSSPGELFF
TRBJ2-2 | TRBD1 | . | TRBV11-2 | TGTGCCAGCAGCTCCTATACCGGGACAGCCACCTCCGGGGAGCTGTTTTTT | CASSSYTGTATSGELFF
TRBJ1-5 | . | . | TRBV29-1 | TGCAGCGTTGGGGGGGCAGATAGCAATCAGCCCCAGCATTTT | CSVGGADSNQPQHF
TRBJ2-1 | TRBD1 | . | TRBV2 | TGTGCCAGCACAGAACGGACAGGGAAAGGGAACAATGAGCAGTTCTTC | CASTERTGKGNNEQFF
TRBJ1-5 | . | . | TRBV5-1 | TGCGCCAGCAGCTTGGACAGGTCCGATCAGCCCCAGCATTTT | CASSLDRSDQPQHF
TRBJ2-3 | TRBD2 | . | TRBV29-1 | TGCAGCTCCGTAGCGGGGGGGATGAGTGATACGCAGTATTTT | CSSVAGGMSDTQYF
TRBJ2-7 | . | . | TRBV19 | TGTGCCAGTGGGGGGGGCCGCTACGAGCAGTACTTC | CASGGGRYEQYF
TRBJ1-1 | . | . | TRBV6-6 | TGTGCCAGCAGTCGCGGGCGGTTTGATATGAACACTGAAGCTTTCTTT | CASSRGRFDMNTEAFF
TRBJ1-1 | . | . | TRBV29-1 | TGCAGCGTTGTGGCTAGGAGGGGCACTGAAGCTTTCTTT | CSVVARRGTEAFF
TRBJ1-3 | . | . | TRBV9 | TGTGCCAGCAGCCCAGGACGGATCTCTGGAAACACCATATATTTT | CASSPGRISGNTIYF
TRBJ2-7 | . | . | TRBV5-1 | TGCGCCAGCTCGGAGGCCGCGGGGCTGGAGCAGTACTTC | CASSEAAGLEQYF
TRBJ2-3 | TRBD2 | . | TRBV5-4 | TGTGCCAGCAGCTCCGCATCTCGCCGGGACTATCGCACAGATACGCAGTATTTT | CASSSASRRDYRTDTQYF
TRBJ2-5 | TRBD2 | . | TRBV6-1 | TGTGCCACCTGGGAGGGCGGGTCCCAAGAGACCCAGTACTTC | CATWEGGSQETQYF
TRBJ1-2 | TRBD1 | . | TRBV5-1 | TGCGCCAGCAGCTCTGGCGGACAGGAGAGCGGCTACACCTTC | CASSSGGQESGYTF
TRBJ1-2 | TRBD1 | . | TRBV2 | TGTGCCAGCAGTGGGACAGGGGGAGATGGCTACACCTTC | CASSGTGGDGYTF
TRBJ1-1 | . | . | TRBV2 | TGTGCCTCCCGGGAGGGTATGCCTAACACTGAAGCTTTCTTT | CASREGMPNTEAFF
TRBJ1-4 | . | . | TRBV6-6 | TGTGCCAGCCACAGGGTGCCTAATGAAAAACTGTTTTTT | CASHRVPNEKLFF
TRBJ1-4 | . | . | TRBV4-2 | TGTGCCAGCAGTCCAGACAGGATCGTCTGGAAACTGTTTTTT | CASSPDRIVWKLFF
TRBJ2-5 | . | . | TRBV21-1 | TGTGCCAGCAGCAAAGCGCTGGTGGGGGACTCCCAAGAGACCCAGTACTTC | CASSKALVGDSQETQYF
TRBJ1-1 | . | . | TRBV18 | TGTGCCAGCTCACCCCTCAGGGGCGACACTGAAGCTTTCTTT | CASSPLRGDTEAFF